This T cell receptor beta chain was profiled in a study of blood T cells in healthy people across ages. General observations from the study: Estimates drawn from one million T cells were deemed to understate diversity.

Alongside a J-beta primer mix, a sample-barcoded 5' primer served in a second PCR lasting roughly 7 to 12 cycles. Each single sample gave us at least 2.5 million CDR3-containing paired-end reads. Each CDR3 protein gets one entry after TCRdb re-called the 5' RACE reads with MiXCR. Found here are more than 650,000 distinct CDR3 sequences, about 20% of them singletons; the top ten hold 22%. This clonotype was found a few times. As yet, its antigen is unknown. The source of this sequence is a man aged 70-80 years in good health. The specimen was blood.

The CDR3 loop reads CSVLDGPTNYGYTF. For the CDR3, the DNA is TGCAGCGTTCTCGACGGACCGACTAACTATGGCTACACCTTC. V is TRBV29-1 and J is TRBJ1-2; D gene ambiguous. The CDR3 length is 14 residues. Trimming stripped 5 bases from V and 0 bases from J, with 13 bases between. CDR1 and CDR2 from the germline V gene are SQVTM and ANQGSEA. The whole variable domain, filled in from reference TRBV29-1 and TRBJ1-2, reads SAVISQKPSRDICQRGTSLTIQCQVDSQVTMMFWYRQQPGQSLTLIATANQGSEATYESGFVIDKFPISRPNLTFSTLTVSNMSPEDSSIYLCSVLDGPTNYGYTFGSGTRLTVV.